The source of this T cell receptor (beta chain) is a study of T-cell reconstitution after alpha-beta-depleted transplantation in children (TCRdb year 2016). Regarding the study in general: T-cell immune reconstitution after TCRalphabeta/CD19-depleted allogeneic hematopoietic cell transplantation in children was quantitatively tracked in the study by means of TCR repertoire profiling. Here is what the overall study found, with its caveats: About two months after transplant, the apparently early recovery of alphabetaT-cell counts reportedly depended on just several hundred clones that had expanded rapidly and came from non-depleted graft cells. Over the following months the frequencies of hyperexpanded clones went down, and after one year T-cell counts and TCRbeta diversity were mostly credited to newly produced T cells. In some patients, the high TCRbeta diversity seen at day 60 was put down to recipient T cells and intrathymic progenitors that had survived conditioning.

Library creation used PCR. This sample was sequenced with an Illumina HiSeq 2500. TCR library preparation used molecular barcoding, with unique molecular identifiers applied to normalize quantification of the TCRbeta repertoire. TCRdb reprocessed the public reads (quality trimming at Q25 with fastp, clone calling with MiXCR) and kept in-frame beta chains. Entries are consolidated by CDR3 protein sequence, retaining the most common genes and DNA. The sample table contains some 70,000 distinct CDR3 sequences; only one count was recorded for 4.9% of them. The ten largest make up under 20% of the sample. The treatment or condition label of this sample denotes: allogeneic hematopoietic cell transplantation with graft depleted of TCRalphabeta T cells and CD19 B cells. The transplant recipients were children given TCRalphabeta/CD19-depleted allogeneic hematopoietic cell grafts. This clonotype was observed at least ten times. What this receptor recognizes is not known. Per-base qualities were not stored, and no clone one base away is much larger.

At the junction V is shortened by 6 bases and J by 6 bases, with 14 bases in between. The CDR3, cysteine through phenylalanine, is 12 amino acids long. Only CDR3 DNA is held: 36 bases, read in frame from base 1. CDR1 DFQATT and CDR2 SNEGSKA are derived from the germline V gene (reference sequence). Recombination joined TRBV20-1 with TRBJ1-2, with the identity of the D gene unclear. The sample here was PBMCs, mostly from graft donor cells, taken 180 days after TCRalphabeta/CD19-depleted stem cell transplant. This receptor was taken from a boy in the first two years of life who had a stem cell transplant for acute myeloid leukemia, so the T cells may come from the graft donor. CDR3 region: CSAPDRRHGYTF. The nucleotide sequence reads as follows: TGCAGTGCCCCGGATCGCAGGCATGGCTACACCTTC.